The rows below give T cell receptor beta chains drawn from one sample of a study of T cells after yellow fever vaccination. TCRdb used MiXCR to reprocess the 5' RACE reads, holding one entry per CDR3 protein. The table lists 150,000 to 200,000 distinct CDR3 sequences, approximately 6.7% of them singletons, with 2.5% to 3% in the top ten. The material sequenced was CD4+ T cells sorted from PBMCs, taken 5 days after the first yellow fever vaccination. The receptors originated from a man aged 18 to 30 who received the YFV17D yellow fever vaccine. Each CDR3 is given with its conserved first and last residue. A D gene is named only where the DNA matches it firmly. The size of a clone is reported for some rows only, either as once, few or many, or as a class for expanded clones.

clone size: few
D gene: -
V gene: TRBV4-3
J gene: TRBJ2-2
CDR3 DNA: TGCGCCAGCAGCCAAGTTTTCGGGGAGCTGTTTTTT
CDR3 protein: CASSQVFGELFF

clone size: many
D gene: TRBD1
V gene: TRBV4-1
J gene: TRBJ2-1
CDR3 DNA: TGCGCCAGCAGCCAAGTGGACAGGCTCGATGAGCAGTTCTTC
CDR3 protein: CASSQVDRLDEQFF

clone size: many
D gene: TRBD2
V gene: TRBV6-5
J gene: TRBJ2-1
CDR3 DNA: TGTGCCAGCAGTTACTCGTGGCGGGGGGGCCACAATGAGCAGTTCTTC
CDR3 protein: CASSYSWRGGHNEQFF

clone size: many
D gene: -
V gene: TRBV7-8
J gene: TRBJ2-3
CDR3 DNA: TGTGCCAGCAGCTCCACTCGGTCTAGGAGGGATACGCAGTATTTT
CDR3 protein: CASSSTRSRRDTQYF

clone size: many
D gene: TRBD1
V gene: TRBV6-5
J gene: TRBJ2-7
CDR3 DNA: TGTGCCAGCAGTTACTATGTAGGGACAGGTATATCCTACGAGCAGTACTTC
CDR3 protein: CASSYYVGTGISYEQYF

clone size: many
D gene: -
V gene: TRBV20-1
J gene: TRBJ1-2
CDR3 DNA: TGCAGTGCTAGATTCTTGAACTATGGCTACACCTTC
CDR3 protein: CSARFLNYGYTF

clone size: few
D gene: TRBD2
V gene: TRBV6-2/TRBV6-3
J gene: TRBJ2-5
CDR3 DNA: TGTGCCAGCAGTGGGCCAGCGGGGTCACAAGAGACCCAGTACTTC
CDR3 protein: CASSGPAGSQETQYF

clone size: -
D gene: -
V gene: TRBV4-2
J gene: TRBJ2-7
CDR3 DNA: TGTGCCAGCAGCCCCGGCCCCGGGGACAACTACGAGCAGTACTTC
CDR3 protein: CASSPGPGDNYEQYF

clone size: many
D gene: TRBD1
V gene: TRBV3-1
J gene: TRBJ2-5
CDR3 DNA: TGTGCCAGCACCCGGGGACAGGGTGGTGTTGAGACCCAGTACTTC
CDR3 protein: CASTRGQGGVETQYF

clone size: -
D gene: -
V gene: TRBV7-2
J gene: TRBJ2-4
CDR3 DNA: TGTGCCAGCAGCCCGAATCTACCAAAGGTTCAGTACTTC
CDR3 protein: CASSPNLPKVQYF

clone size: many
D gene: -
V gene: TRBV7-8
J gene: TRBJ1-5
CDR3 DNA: TGTGCCAGCAGCTTAGCGCAGGACCAGCCCCAGCATTTT
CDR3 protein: CASSLAQDQPQHF

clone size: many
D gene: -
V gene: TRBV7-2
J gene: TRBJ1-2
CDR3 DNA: TGTGCCAGCAGCTTAGCAAGGAAGGCGGGTGGCTACACCTTC
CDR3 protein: CASSLARKAGGYTF

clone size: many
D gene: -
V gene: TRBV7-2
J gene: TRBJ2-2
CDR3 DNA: TGTGCCAGCAGCTTAAGCCAGGGGTTTAACACCGGGGAGCTGTTTTTT
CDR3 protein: CASSLSQGFNTGELFF

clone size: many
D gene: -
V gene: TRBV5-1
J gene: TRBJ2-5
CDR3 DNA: TGCGCCAGCAGCTTGGCCGAGGCGTGGGAGACCCAGTACTTC
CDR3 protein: CASSLAEAWETQYF

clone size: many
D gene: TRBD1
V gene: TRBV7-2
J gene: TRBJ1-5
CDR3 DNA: TGTGCCAGCAGCATCAGGGGGGATCAGCCCCAGCATTTT
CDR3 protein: CASSIRGDQPQHF

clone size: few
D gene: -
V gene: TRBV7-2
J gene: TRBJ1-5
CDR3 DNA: TGTGCCAGCAGCTTAGATGCGGGCACGCCCCAGCATTTT
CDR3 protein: CASSLDAGTPQHF

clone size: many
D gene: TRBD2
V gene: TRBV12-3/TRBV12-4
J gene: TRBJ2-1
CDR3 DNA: TGTGCCAGCAGTCCAAGACTAGCGGGGGGGCTGAGGAATGAGCAGTTCTTC
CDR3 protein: CASSPRLAGGLRNEQFF

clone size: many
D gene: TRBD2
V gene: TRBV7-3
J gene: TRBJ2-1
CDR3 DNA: TGTGCCAGCAGCCTCCGTGGTAGCGGGGGGCCTCCATACAATGAGCAGTTCTTC
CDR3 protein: CASSLRGSGGPPYNEQFF

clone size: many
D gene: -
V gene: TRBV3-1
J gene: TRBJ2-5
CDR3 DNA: TGTGCCAGCAGCCCCGGGACTGACGGGAGGACCCAGTACTTC
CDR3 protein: CASSPGTDGRTQYF

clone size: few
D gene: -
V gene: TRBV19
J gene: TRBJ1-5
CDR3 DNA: TGTGCCAGTAGTATCTGGGGGAGTCGGGGCAATCAGCCCCAGCATTTT
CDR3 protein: CASSIWGSRGNQPQHF

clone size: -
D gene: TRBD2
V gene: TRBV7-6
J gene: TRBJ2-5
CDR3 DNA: TGTGCCAGCAGCTTACTTGTACGGGCGGGGGGAAAGGAGACCCAGTACTTC
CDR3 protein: CASSLLVRAGGKETQYF

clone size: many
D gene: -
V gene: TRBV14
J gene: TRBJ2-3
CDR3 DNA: TGTGCCAGCAGCCAAGATTCACCAGAGACGTGGGTTTATGATACGCAGTATTTT
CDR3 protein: CASSQDSPETWVYDTQYF

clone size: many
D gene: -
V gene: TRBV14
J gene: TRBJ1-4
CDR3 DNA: TGTGCCAGCAGCCAACGTGGGGCGACAGGTCCCCAAAATGAAAAACTGTTTTTT
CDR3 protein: CASSQRGATGPQNEKLFF

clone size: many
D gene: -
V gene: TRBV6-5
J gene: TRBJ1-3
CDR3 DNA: TGTGCCAGCAGTTACTCGTTGGCAGGGACAGGAAACACCATATATTTT
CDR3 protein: CASSYSLAGTGNTIYF

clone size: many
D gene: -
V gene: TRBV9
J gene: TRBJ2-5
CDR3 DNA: TGTGCCAGCAGCGTTCGGGGGGCCCAGGAGACCCAGTACTTC
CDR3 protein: CASSVRGAQETQYF

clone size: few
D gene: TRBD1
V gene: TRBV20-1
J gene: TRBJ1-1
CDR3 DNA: TGCAGTGCCAAGGGACAGATGGAAGCTTTCTTT
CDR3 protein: CSAKGQMEAFF

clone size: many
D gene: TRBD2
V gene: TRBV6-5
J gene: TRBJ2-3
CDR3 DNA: TGTGCCAGCAGTTACTCGGCGGGGGGGCCTTGGGATACGCAGTATTTT
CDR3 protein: CASSYSAGGPWDTQYF

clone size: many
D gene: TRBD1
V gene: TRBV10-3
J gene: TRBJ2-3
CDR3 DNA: TGTGCCATCAAGCCCGGGACAGGCACAGATACGCAGTATTTT
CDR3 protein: CAIKPGTGTDTQYF

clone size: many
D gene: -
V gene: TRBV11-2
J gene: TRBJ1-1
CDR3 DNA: TGTGCCAGCAGCTTAGGCAGGAACACTGAAGCTTTCTTT
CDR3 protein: CASSLGRNTEAFF

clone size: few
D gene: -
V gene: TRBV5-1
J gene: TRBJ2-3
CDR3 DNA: TGCGCCAGCAGCTTGCCAAGCACAGATACGCAGTATTTT
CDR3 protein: CASSLPSTDTQYF

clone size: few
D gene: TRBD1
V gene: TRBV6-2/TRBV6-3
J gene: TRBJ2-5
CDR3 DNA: TGTGCCAGCAGAAGTGACAGGGGCTTCGCAGAGACCCAGTACTTC
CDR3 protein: CASRSDRGFAETQYF

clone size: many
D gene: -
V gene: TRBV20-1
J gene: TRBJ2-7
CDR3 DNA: TGCAGTGCGCCCGCCGGGACCCGGGGCTCCTACGAGCAGTACTTC
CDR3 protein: CSAPAGTRGSYEQYF

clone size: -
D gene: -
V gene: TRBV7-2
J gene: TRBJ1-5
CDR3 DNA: TGTGCCAGCAGCTTCGGGGAGAATCAGCCCCAGCATTTT
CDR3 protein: CASSFGENQPQHF

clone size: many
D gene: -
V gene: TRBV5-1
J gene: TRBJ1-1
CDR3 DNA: TGCGCCAGCAGCTTGTTCGGCGAGGGGAACACTGAAGCTTTCTTT
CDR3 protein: CASSLFGEGNTEAFF

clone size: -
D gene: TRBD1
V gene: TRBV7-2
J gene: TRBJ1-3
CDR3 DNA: TGTGCCAGCAGCTTAGCTGGGACAGCCGGAAACACCATATATTTT
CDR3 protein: CASSLAGTAGNTIYF

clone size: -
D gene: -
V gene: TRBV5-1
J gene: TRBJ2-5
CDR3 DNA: TGCGCCAGCAGCTTGACTCCGGGGACCCAGTACTTC
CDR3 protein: CASSLTPGTQYF

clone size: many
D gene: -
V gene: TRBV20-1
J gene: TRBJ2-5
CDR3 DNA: TGCAGTGCTAGGTACTCAACCCGGGGAGAGACCCAGTACTTC
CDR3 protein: CSARYSTRGETQYF

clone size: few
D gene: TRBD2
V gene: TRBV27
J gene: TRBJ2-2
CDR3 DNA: TGTGCCAGCAGTCCGATAGCGGGGGCACCCACCGGGGAGCTGTTTTTT
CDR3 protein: CASSPIAGAPTGELFF

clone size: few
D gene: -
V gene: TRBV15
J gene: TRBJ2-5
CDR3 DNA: TGTGCCACCAGCAGAGACAGGGGACGAGAGACCCAGTACTTC
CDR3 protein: CATSRDRGRETQYF

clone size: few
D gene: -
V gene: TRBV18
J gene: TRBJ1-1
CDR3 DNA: TGTGCCAGCTCACCCGGGACACCGAACACTGAAGCTTTCTTT
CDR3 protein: CASSPGTPNTEAFF

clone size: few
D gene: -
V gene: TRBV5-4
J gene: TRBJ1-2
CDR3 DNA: TGTGCCAGCAGCTTGGACCTGCCAGGGAACTATGGCTACACCTTC
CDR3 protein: CASSLDLPGNYGYTF

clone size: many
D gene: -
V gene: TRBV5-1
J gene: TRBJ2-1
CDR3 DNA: TGCGCCAGCAGCTTGTCGTGGGGGAGCTCCTACAATGAGCAGTTCTTC
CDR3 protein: CASSLSWGSSYNEQFF

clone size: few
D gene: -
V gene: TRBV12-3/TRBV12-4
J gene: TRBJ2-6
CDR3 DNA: TGTGCCAGCCACTCGGGGGGCAGCTGGGCCAACGTCCTGACTTTC
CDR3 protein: CASHSGGSWANVLTF

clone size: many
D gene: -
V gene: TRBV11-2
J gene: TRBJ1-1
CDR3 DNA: TGTGCCAGCAGCTCTGGAGAGGGCACTGAAGCTTTCTTT
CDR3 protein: CASSSGEGTEAFF

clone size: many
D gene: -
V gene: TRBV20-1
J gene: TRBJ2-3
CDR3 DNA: TGCAGTGCTAAGCCCCGTGGGGGGACGTCTGGCACAGATACGCAGTATTTT
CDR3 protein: CSAKPRGGTSGTDTQYF

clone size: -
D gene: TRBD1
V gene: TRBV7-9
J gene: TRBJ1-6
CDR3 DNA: TGTGCCAGCAGCGAACGACAGGGTGCGAGTTCACCCCTCCACTTT
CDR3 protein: CASSERQGASSPLHF

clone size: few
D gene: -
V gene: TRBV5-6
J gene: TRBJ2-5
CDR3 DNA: TGTGCCAGCAGCCGGACTGGAATTATGGAGACCCAGTACTTC
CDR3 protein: CASSRTGIMETQYF

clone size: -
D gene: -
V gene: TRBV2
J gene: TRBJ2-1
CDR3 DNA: TGTGCCAGCCAGGGGGGGGGCTTTTCGGATGAGCAGTTCTTC
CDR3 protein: CASQGGGFSDEQFF

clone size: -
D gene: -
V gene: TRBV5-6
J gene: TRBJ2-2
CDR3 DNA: TGTGCCAGCAGCTTGGTCGGGGGAGGCACCGGGGAGCTGTTTTTT
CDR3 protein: CASSLVGGGTGELFF

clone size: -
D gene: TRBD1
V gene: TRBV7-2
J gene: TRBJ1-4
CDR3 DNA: TGTGCCAGCAGCTCAAGGGGACAGCAAAAACTGTTTTTT
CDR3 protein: CASSSRGQQKLFF

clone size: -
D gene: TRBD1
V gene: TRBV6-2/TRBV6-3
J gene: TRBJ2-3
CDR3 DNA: TGTGCCAGCAGTATCCGACAGGGAACCACAGATACGCAGTATTTT
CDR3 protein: CASSIRQGTTDTQYF